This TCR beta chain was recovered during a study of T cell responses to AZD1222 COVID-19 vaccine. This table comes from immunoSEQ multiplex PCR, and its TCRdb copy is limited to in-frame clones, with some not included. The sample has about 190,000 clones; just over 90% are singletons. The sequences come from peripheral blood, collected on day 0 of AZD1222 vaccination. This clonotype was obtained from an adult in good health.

The CDR3 is CASSVLGTGGLTGDGYTF. The CDR3 DNA follows: TGTGCCAGCAGCGTGTTGGGGACAGGGGGTCTTACTGGCGATGGCTACACCTTC. The genes are TRBV9 and TRBJ1-2; 11 bases align to TRBD1. The CDR3 is made up of 18 amino acids. Germline lookup yields CDR1 SGDLS and CDR2 YYNGEE. V was pared by 2 bases and J by 6 bases, with 15 bases of the junction left unmatched.